This T cell receptor beta chain was found in a study of OX40 agonist ivuxolimab in advanced cancers. Trimming shortened V by 5 bases and J by 6 bases, and 17 bases separated the two germline ends. This CDR3 has 15 amino acids. Germline values: CDR1 SEHNR, CDR2 FQNEAQ (reference sequence). Generated by immunoSEQ multiplex PCR, the TCRdb table keeps only in-frame clones and is missing some. Among roughly 60,000 clones, approximately 94% were seen once, and the ten largest hold approximately 18%. V usage is TRBV7-9 and J usage is TRBJ2-1, with D tentatively TRBD2 (5 bases). Here the sequenced sample was CD4+ or CD8+ T cells sorted from blood, taken in a trial of the OX40 agonist ivuxolimab. The clonotype originates from an adult with an advanced solid tumor such as melanoma, head and neck, liver or kidney cancer. DNA of the CDR3: TGTGCCAGCAGCCCCCCGCGGGCGAACCCCAATGAGCAGTTCTTC. Residues: CASSPPRANPNEQFF.